Detailed here is one T cell receptor (beta chain). This specimen belongs to a study of blood T cell repertoires in COVID-19. Turning to the study itself: Material from acute and convalescent COVID-19 was sourced from the United States, Italy and Spain.

Assay: immunoSEQ multiplex PCR; the TCRdb copy retains only in-frame clones and omits some. Of approximately 270,000 clones in the sample, 90% to 95% were seen once. Looked up from germline, CDR1 is GTSNPN and CDR2 is SVGIG (reference sequence). The V segment lost 0 bases and the J segment 10 bases; nucleotides outside the gene matches: 7. This CDR3 contains 13 residues. This clonotype was sampled from a human donor in a cohort exposed to, infected with or recovered from COVID-19 (not recorded which). The donor label of this sample is uncertain. Sequencing was done on a sample of PBMCs or T cells enriched from blood (not recorded which). The chain employs TRBV30 and TRBJ1-2, with 8 bases identical to TRBD1. CDR3: CAWSVAGDRSYTF. CDR3 sequence (DNA): TGTGCCTGGAGTGTGGCCGGGGACAGGTCCTACACCTTC.